The rows below give T cell receptor beta chains drawn from one sample of a study of blood T cell repertoires in COVID-19. This table comes from immunoSEQ multiplex PCR, and its TCRdb copy is limited to in-frame clones, with some not included. Of a few hundred thousand clones in the sample, about 85% were seen once. The specimen sequenced was peripheral blood. These receptors originate from a man between 18 and 29 years old with active or convalescent COVID-19. Both conserved end residues are part of each CDR3. A D gene is named only where the DNA matches it firmly. Size is omitted from some rows. Given values are once, few, many or a class for expanded clones.

V	length	J	size	D	CDR3	DNA
TRBV6-1	16	TRBJ1-1	.	TRBD1	CASSGWTGGSYTEAFF	TGTGCCAGCAGTGGCTGGACAGGGGGCTCGTACACTGAAGCTTTCTTT
TRBV19	14	TRBJ2-3	.	TRBD2	CASRLAGSTDTQYF	TGTGCCAGTAGACTAGCGGGGAGCACAGATACGCAGTATTTT
TRBV14	16	TRBJ2-4	.	.	CASSQDFRSTKNIQYF	TGTGCCAGCAGCCAAGACTTTAGGAGTACCAAAAACATTCAGTACTTC
TRBV6-5	15	TRBJ1-3	.	.	CASSFDWTIGNTIYF	TGTGCCAGCAGTTTCGATTGGACAATTGGAAACACCATATATTTT
TRBV19	15	TRBJ1-5	.	.	CASSIGTGRDQPQHF	TGTGCCAGTAGTATAGGAACTGGGCGGGATCAGCCCCAGCATTTT
TRBV7-9	17	TRBJ2-2	.	.	CASSSPVGRSNTGELFF	TGTGCCAGCAGCTCCCCGGTGGGCAGATCGAACACCGGGGAGCTGTTTTTT
TRBV6-6	15	TRBJ1-2	.	TRBD1	CASSTLGTGGYGYTF	TGTGCCAGCAGTACGTTGGGGACAGGGGGCTATGGCTACACCTTC
TRBV11-2	17	TRBJ1-1	.	TRBD1	CASSFFGTGPMNTEAFF	TGTGCCAGCAGCTTTTTTGGGACAGGGCCAATGAACACTGAAGCTTTCTTT
TRBV7-9	15	TRBJ2-5	.	.	CASSLEGRRGGTQYF	TGTGCCAGCAGCTTAGAGGGCCGCAGAGGGGGGACCCAGTACTTC
TRBV5-1	16	TRBJ2-7	.	.	CASSLHDSEPSYEQYF	TGCGCCAGCAGCTTGCATGACAGTGAACCTTCCTACGAGCAGTACTTC
TRBV28	15	TRBJ2-7	once	TRBD2	CASMTAGGLMYEQYF	TGTGCCAGCATGACGGCGGGAGGTCTAATGTACGAGCAGTACTTC
TRBV18	16	TRBJ1-1	.	.	CASSPGPGMNEPEAFF	TGTGCCAGCTCACCAGGGCCGGGAATGAACGAACCTGAAGCTTTCTTT
TRBV9	17	TRBJ2-2	few	TRBD2	CASSPRIAGGNTGELFF	TGTGCCAGCAGCCCCCGAATAGCGGGGGGGAACACCGGGGAGCTGTTTTTT
TRBV5-6	15	TRBJ2-3	.	.	CASSLNQGSTDTQYF	TGTGCCAGCAGCTTAAATCAGGGGAGCACAGATACGCAGTATTTT
TRBV5-6	12	TRBJ1-2	.	.	CASSLVSGGYTF	TGTGCCAGCAGCTTGGTGTCGGGGGGCTACACCTTC
TRBV7-2	14	TRBJ2-5	.	.	CASSFSGGAETQYF	TGTGCCAGCAGCTTTAGTGGGGGCGCGGAGACCCAGTACTTC
TRBV15	16	TRBJ2-3	.	.	CATSREGPTGADTQYF	TGTGCCACCAGCAGAGAAGGACCCACAGGCGCAGATACGCAGTATTTT
TRBV2	11	TRBJ1-1	.	.	CARKVGTEAFF	TGTGCCAGAAAAGTCGGCACTGAAGCTTTCTTT
TRBV28	15	TRBJ1-5	.	.	CASSPDRYSNQPQHF	TGTGCCAGCAGTCCTGACAGATATAGCAATCAGCCCCAGCATTTT
TRBV2	14	TRBJ1-4	few	.	CASRVDRPSEKLFF	TGTGCCAGCAGAGTAGACAGGCCTAGTGAAAAACTGTTTTTT
TRBV28	13	TRBJ1-5	once	.	CASSLPYNQPQHF	TGTGCCAGCAGTTTACCCTATAATCAGCCCCAGCATTTT
TRBV5-1	16	TRBJ1-2	.	.	CASSLGGSEFAYGYTF	TGCGCCAGCAGCTTGGGGGGCTCGGAATTTGCCTATGGCTACACCTTC
TRBV9	15	TRBJ2-3	.	TRBD1	CASSPGTASTDTQYF	TGTGCCAGCAGCCCAGGGACAGCTAGCACAGATACGCAGTATTTT
TRBV4-1	13	TRBJ1-2	.	.	CASSQTGLRGYTF	TGCGCCAGCAGCCAAACAGGGTTGAGAGGCTACACCTTC
TRBV11-3	13	TRBJ2-1	.	.	CASSFGSLNEQFF	TGTGCCAGCAGCTTCGGGTCCCTGAATGAGCAGTTCTTC
TRBV28	12	TRBJ2-7	.	.	CASHDRSYEQYF	TGTGCCAGTCACGACAGATCCTACGAGCAGTACTTC